Shown below are 17 T cell receptor beta chains from a single sample sequenced in a study of blood T cell repertoires in COVID-19. Sequencing was performed with immunoSEQ multiplex PCR; in TCRdb, only in-frame clones are kept and a portion is missing. The data show tens of thousands of clones, about 80% seen once. Sequenced sample: peripheral blood. All receptors come from a human donor with acute or convalescent COVID-19. The donor label of this sample is uncertain.

This chain uses TRBV7-2 with TRBJ2-7; TRBD1 matches at 10 bases. The CDR3 has 15 residues. Trimming took 5 bases from V and 6 from J; bases not matched to a gene: 10. Germline CDR1 SGHTA, CDR2 FQGNSA. This CDR3 reads CASSQAPGTGAEQYF. The CDR3 nucleotides are TGTGCCAGCAGCCAAGCACCAGGGACAGGGGCCGAGCAGTACTTC. The full variable domain, with the rest looked up from reference TRBV7-2 and TRBJ2-7, is GAGVSQSPSNKVTEKGKDVELRCDPISGHTALYWYRQSLGQGLEFLIYFQGNSAPDKSGLPSDRFSAERTGGSVSTLTIQRTQQEDSAVYLCASSQAPGTGAEQYFGPGTRLTVT.

The rearrangement links TRBV6-5 to TRBJ1-2, with 8 bases aligning to TRBD1. Unmatched junction bases numbered 6, after V lost 6 bases and J lost 3 bases. Germline-derived CDR1 and CDR2 are MNHEY and SVGAGI. This CDR3 region has 14 residues. CDR3 DNA sequence: TGTGCCAGCAGACCACTGACAGGGGACTATGGCTACACCTTC. Translated, it gives CASRPLTGDYGYTF.

The chain carries TRBV9 and TRBJ2-3; D not resolved. CDR3 length: 14 amino acids. Germline V gives CDR1 SGDLS, CDR2 YYNGEE. V was pared by 1 base and J by 3 bases, with 9 bases between. The CDR3 sequence: CASSVRPGTDTQYF. Here the CDR3 DNA reads TGTGCCAGCAGCGTACGCCCCGGGACAGATACGCAGTATTTT. The whole variable domain, remainder taken from reference TRBV9 and TRBJ2-3, is DSGVTQTPKHLITATGQRVTLRCSPRSGDLSVYWYQQSLDQGLQFLIQYYNGEERAKGNILERFSAQQFPDLHSELNLSSLELGDSALYFCASSVRPGTDTQYFGPGTRLTVL.

The CDR3 DNA reads as TGTGCCAGCAGTATTAGCGGGAAAACTGAGCAGTTCTTC. Its protein is CASSISGKTEQFF. The genes are TRBV6-5 and TRBJ2-1; 8 bases line up with TRBD2. Germline V gene data show CDR1 as MNHEY and CDR2 as SVGAGI. The CDR3 consists of 13 residues. The ends lost 5 bases at V and 9 bases at J; junction bases unmatched: 6.

The J gene is TRBJ2-7, the V gene TRBV27; 7 bases are shared with TRBD1. Germline V gene lookup returns CDR1 MNHEY and CDR2 SMNVEV (reference sequence). The CDR3 covers 12 residues. V dropped 5 bases and J dropped 9; count of bases not matched to a gene: 7. The CDR3 coding sequence is TGTGCCAGCAGTCCTCGACAGGGCCGGCAGTACTTC. Residues: CASSPRQGRQYF.

The chain has TRBV19 and TRBJ1-1; D is uncertain. Trimming stripped 0 bases from V and 1 base from J, with 6 bases between. The CDR3 spans 14 residues. CDR1 and CDR2 from the germline V gene are LNHDA and SQIVND (reference sequence). The CDR3 nucleotides are TGTGCCAGTAGTATAGATCCGGGGAACACTGAAGCTTTCTTT. Protein sequence: CASSIDPGNTEAFF.

The J gene is TRBJ1-1, the V gene TRBV10-3; the match to TRBD1 covers 7 bases. This CDR3 has 15 amino acids. The J segment lost 4 bases and the V segment lost 5 bases, leaving 10 bases of the junction unmatched. The germline V gene encodes CDR1 ENHRY and CDR2 SYGVKD. CDR3 coding DNA: TGTGCCATCAGTACCAACCCCGGGACAGCCACTGAAGCTTTCTTT. This gives the protein CAISTNPGTATEAFF.

This clone was seen only a few times. J is TRBJ2-1 and V is TRBV4-1; D ambiguous. The CDR3 spans 15 residues. Trimming pared 1 base from V and 0 bases from J, leaving 7 bases between. The V gene's germline CDR1 is MGHRA and CDR2 YSYEKL. Here the CDR3 DNA reads TGCGCCAGCAGCCAAGGAGACAACTCCTACAATGAGCAGTTCTTC. Protein product: CASSQGDNSYNEQFF.

V and J are TRBV28 and TRBJ2-1; 9 bases fit TRBD2. The V and J ends lost 2 bases and 4 bases, in that order; junction bases with no gene match: 3. Germline V gene sequence: CDR1 MDHEN, CDR2 SYDVKM. CDR3 length: 15 amino acids. Here the CDR3 reads CASSLGGGDYNEQFF. DNA for the CDR3: TGTGCCAGCAGTTTAGGCGGGGGGGATTACAATGAGCAGTTCTTC.

The chain employs TRBV2 and TRBJ1-1, with 9 bases that match TRBD1. This CDR3 is built from 14 residues. Looked up from germline, CDR1 is SNHLY and CDR2 is FYNNEI. V shed 5 bases, J shed 5 bases, and the junction held 6 bases outside the gene matches. The CDR3 loop is CASSSQGARTEAFF. The CDR3 DNA follows: TGTGCCAGCAGTTCACAGGGGGCGAGAACTGAAGCTTTCTTT.

V gene TRBV28 combines with J gene TRBJ2-7; weak D call: TRBD2 (6 bases). CDR3 length: 13 amino acids. The V and J ends lost 5 bases and 3 bases respectively, with 11 bases between them. Germline V gives CDR1 MDHEN, CDR2 SYDVKM. CDR3 region: CASSPRRVYEQYF. CDR3 nucleotide sequence: TGTGCCAGCAGTCCCCGGAGGGTCTACGAGCAGTACTTC.

This clone was recorded at least ten times. This chain connects TRBV25-1 to TRBJ1-1, with D maybe TRBD1 (6 bases). V lost 5 bases and J 4 bases, leaving 11 bases between the germline ends. There are 13 residues in the CDR3. From germline, CDR1 is MGHDK and CDR2 SYGVNS. CDR3 sequence: CASSQGWSTEAFF. The CDR3 nucleotides are TGTGCCAGCAGTCAGGGGTGGTCCACTGAAGCTTTCTTT.

The chain combines TRBV5-1 with TRBJ2-1; 9 bases fit TRBD2. The CDR3 length is 17 residues. V dropped 0 bases and J dropped 8; count of bases not matched to a gene: 12. Germline V gives CDR1 SGHRS, CDR2 YFSETQ. The chain's CDR3 is CASSLGLRGGPIDEQFF. The CDR3 region has the DNA TGCGCCAGCAGCTTGGGCTTGCGGGGGGGCCCAATTGATGAGCAGTTCTTC.

The V gene is TRBV28, the J gene TRBJ1-5; maybe TRBD1 (6 bases). The CDR3 is 14 residues long. Germline CDR1 MDHEN, CDR2 SYDVKM. The V gene lost 5 bases and the J gene lost 6 bases, with 14 bases spanning the gap. The DNA of the CDR3 is TGTGCCAGCAGTCTAGGACAGCGTGGTCAGCCCCAGCATTTT. It codes for CASSLGQRGQPQHF.

This clone was seen a few times. J is TRBJ1-1 and V is TRBV28; D remains ambiguous. Germline loops: CDR1 MDHEN, CDR2 SYDVKM. Trimming took off 5 bases at V and 4 bases at J, with 17 bases between the two ends. The CDR3 has 15 residues. The CDR3 sequence is CASSESLGIPTEAFF. CDR3 sequence (DNA): TGTGCCAGCAGTGAATCACTCGGGATCCCCACTGAAGCTTTCTTT.

This sequence joins TRBV5-4 and TRBJ2-2; TRBD2 matches 9 bases. The germline gives CDR1 SGHNT, CDR2 YYREEE (reference sequence). V gave up 2 bases and J gave up 6 bases; unmatched junction bases: 5. CDR3 length: 15 amino acids. CDR3 nucleotides: TGTGCCAGCAGCTTATTAGCGGGAGAGGCCGGGGAGCTGTTTTTT. Its protein is CASSLLAGEAGELFF.

The gene calls are TRBV19 and TRBJ2-7; TRBD1 agrees at 8 bases. CDR1 and CDR2 (germline): LNHDA, SQIVND (reference sequence). The length of the CDR3 is 16 residues. Trimming took 6 bases from V and 0 from J; bases not matched to a gene: 10. Here the CDR3 DNA reads TGTGCCAGTAGCATGAAGGGGGACAGGTCCTCCTACGAGCAGTACTTC. Amino acids: CASSMKGDRSSYEQYF. Complete variable domain (other parts from reference TRBV19 and TRBJ2-7): DGGITQSPKYLFRKEGQNVTLSCEQNLNHDAMYWYRQDPGQGLRLIYYSQIVNDFQKGDIAEGYSVSREKKESFPLTVTSAQKNPTAFYLCASSMKGDRSSYEQYFGPGTRLTVT.